Listed below are T cell receptor beta chains from one sample, sequenced in a study of blood T cell repertoires in COVID-19. Sequencing was performed with immunoSEQ multiplex PCR; in TCRdb, only in-frame clones are kept and a portion is missing. The table records 150,000 to 200,000 clones, more than 65% of them present only once. The sample was peripheral blood. Source of these receptors: a woman at least 80 years old with acute or convalescent COVID-19. Each CDR3 is given with its conserved first and last residue. Fields, in order: D gene, clone size, V gene, CDR3 length, J gene, CDR3 protein, CDR3 DNA. The D gene is left open where the match is weak. Size tells how often a clone was seen (once, few, many) or the class of an expanded clone, and some rows leave it out.

>NA|NA|TRBV6-5|13|TRBJ1-2
CASRNGANYGYTF
TGTGCCAGCAGAAACGGGGCTAACTATGGCTACACCTTC
>NA|NA|TRBV5-6|14|TRBJ1-1
CASSFERGDTEAFF
TGTGCCAGCAGCTTCGAGCGGGGGGACACTGAAGCTTTCTTT
>NA|once|TRBV27|13|TRBJ1-1
CASKGSTQKEAFF
TGTGCCAGCAAGGGGTCCACCCAGAAAGAAGCTTTCTTT
>TRBD2|NA|TRBV24-1|16|TRBJ2-1
CATSDPRGGAYNEQFF
TGTGCCACCAGTGATCCGCGGGGGGGGGCCTACAATGAGCAGTTCTTC
>TRBD2|NA|TRBV5-4|16|TRBJ2-3
CASSLLRGGRGDTQYF
TGTGCCAGCAGCTTGCTGCGGGGGGGCCGGGGAGATACGCAGTATTTT
>NA|NA|TRBV19|15|TRBJ1-4
CASSILGTSYEKLFF
TGTGCCAGTAGTATACTCGGGACAAGTTATGAAAAACTGTTTTTT
>TRBD1|few|TRBV5-1|13|TRBJ1-2
CASSFGQDYGYTF
TGCGCCAGCAGCTTCGGACAGGACTATGGCTACACCTTC
>NA|NA|TRBV30|12|TRBJ1-5
CAWKGAGQPQHF
TGTGCCTGGAAAGGGGCTGGACAGCCCCAGCATTTT
>TRBD2|medium-sized|TRBV5-1|16|TRBJ2-2
CASSPELAGTTGELFF
TGCGCCAGCAGCCCGGAACTAGCGGGAACCACCGGGGAGCTGTTTTTT
>NA|NA|TRBV5-6|12|TRBJ2-1
CASSLEEGEQFF
TGTGCCAGCAGCTTGGAGGAGGGCGAGCAGTTCTTC
>NA|few|TRBV27|12|TRBJ1-6
CASSLYPGPLHF
TGTGCCAGCAGTTTATACCCGGGACCCCTCCACTTT
>NA|NA|TRBV7-9|13|TRBJ2-7
CASSSQQGNEQYF
TGTGCCAGCAGCTCCCAACAGGGAAACGAGCAGTACTTC
>TRBD1|NA|TRBV5-1|18|TRBJ2-6
CASSLLGQGARGANVLTF
TGCGCCAGCAGCTTGTTAGGGCAGGGGGCGCGCGGGGCCAACGTCCTGACTTTC
>TRBD1|NA|TRBV5-1|16|TRBJ2-7
CASSKGQGAISYEQYF
TGCGCCAGCAGCAAAGGACAGGGGGCGATCTCCTACGAGCAGTACTTC
>NA|NA|TRBV19|16|TRBJ2-2
CASSTGGDSFTGELFF
TGTGCCAGTAGTACGGGGGGCGATTCGTTCACCGGGGAGCTGTTTTTT
>NA|NA|TRBV7-2|16|TRBJ1-3
CASSLATPSSGNTIYF
TGTGCCAGCAGCTTAGCGACACCCAGCTCTGGAAACACCATATATTTT
>NA|NA|TRBV7-2|13|TRBJ2-1
CASSSSGYNEQFF
TGTGCCAGCAGCTCCTCGGGATACAATGAGCAGTTCTTC
>NA|few|TRBV6-5|13|TRBJ1-1
CASNGQLNTEAFF
TGTGCCAGCAACGGACAGCTGAACACTGAAGCTTTCTTT
>TRBD1|NA|TRBV28|15|TRBJ1-5
CASRKTGGSNQPQHF
TGTGCCAGCAGGAAAACAGGGGGAAGCAATCAGCCCCAGCATTTT
>TRBD1|many|TRBV19|19|TRBJ1-2
CASSAASFTSGQGKYGYTF
TGTGCCAGTAGCGCCGCATCCTTCACGTCGGGACAGGGCAAGTATGGCTACACCTTC
>NA|NA|TRBV28|15|TRBJ1-1
CASSLLLRANTEAFF
TGTGCCAGCAGTTTGCTCCTCAGGGCTAACACTGAAGCTTTCTTT
>TRBD1|NA|TRBV28|16|TRBJ2-7
CASSPHPGQGVYEQYF
TGTGCCAGCAGTCCCCACCCGGGACAGGGCGTCTACGAGCAGTACTTC
>TRBD1|NA|TRBV11-2|17|TRBJ2-2
CAGSSGPGQRYTGELFF
TGTGCCGGCAGCTCCGGACCGGGACAGCGATACACCGGGGAGCTGTTTTTT
>NA|NA|TRBV6-5|16|TRBJ2-1
CASSYSGTGASDEQFF
TGTGCCAGCAGTTACTCGGGGACGGGAGCCAGCGATGAGCAGTTCTTC
>NA|once|TRBV7-8|13|TRBJ2-7
CASSLALEYEQYF
TGTGCCAGCAGCTTAGCGTTAGAGTACGAGCAGTACTTC
>TRBD1|NA|TRBV5-1|15|TRBJ1-4
CASSLQGDSDEKLFF
TGCGCCAGCAGCCTGCAGGGGGACAGCGATGAAAAACTGTTTTTT
>TRBD1|NA|TRBV15|16|TRBJ2-2
CATSRGPTGGSGELFF
TGTGCCACCAGCAGAGGTCCCACAGGGGGATCCGGGGAGCTGTTTTTT
>TRBD1|once|TRBV7-6|15|TRBJ1-1
CASSLAVQGASEAFF
TGTGCCAGCAGCTTAGCGGTCCAGGGGGCCTCTGAAGCTTTCTTT
>NA|NA|TRBV5-1|12|TRBJ2-3
CASSSGTDTQYF
TGCGCCAGCAGCTCCGGCACAGATACGCAGTATTTT
>TRBD1|NA|TRBV5-1|13|TRBJ2-5
CASSLDRVKTQYF
TGCGCCAGCAGCCTGGACAGGGTGAAGACCCAGTACTTC
>NA|NA|TRBV28|14|TRBJ1-1
CASKLTGRRTEAFF
TGTGCCAGCAAATTAACAGGGCGAAGAACTGAAGCTTTCTTT
>TRBD1|NA|TRBV4-1|17|TRBJ1-2
CASSNKVAGQGARGYTF
TGCGCCAGCAGTAATAAAGTGGCGGGGCAGGGGGCTCGTGGCTACACCTTC
>NA|NA|TRBV6-1|13|TRBJ1-1
CASSESSALEAFF
TGTGCCAGCAGTGAAAGCTCAGCCCTGGAGGCTTTCTTT
>TRBD1|NA|TRBV27|17|TRBJ1-2
CASSLSLHRGTNYGYTF
TGTGCCAGCAGTTTATCGCTCCACAGGGGTACTAACTATGGCTACACCTTC
>NA|NA|TRBV30|15|TRBJ2-2
CAWSVKGIDTGELFF
TGTGCCTGGAGTGTAAAGGGGATAGACACCGGGGAGCTGTTTTTT
>NA|NA|TRBV11-3|12|TRBJ2-1
CASSFIGHEQFF
TGTGCCAGCAGCTTCATTGGGCATGAGCAGTTCTTC
>NA|NA|TRBV3-1/TRBV3-2|16|TRBJ1-4
CASSLLNRAGGEKLFF
TGTGCCAGCAGCCTATTAAACAGGGCCGGCGGGGAAAAACTGTTTTTT
>NA|NA|TRBV5-1|14|TRBJ2-5
CASSLLATQETQYF
TGCGCCAGCAGCTTGCTCGCAACACAAGAGACCCAGTACTTC
>NA|NA|TRBV4-1|13|TRBJ2-1
CASSQEVWLEQFF
TGCGCCAGCAGCCAAGAGGTTTGGCTTGAGCAGTTCTTC
>NA|NA|TRBV12-3/TRBV12-4|12|TRBJ2-1
CASSNTGQEEFF
TGTGCCAGCAGCAATACAGGGCAGGAGGAATTCTTC